This paragraph covers one T cell receptor beta chain sequence. The sample belongs to a study of blood T cell repertoires in COVID-19. Across the study: From the United States, Italy and Spain came samples of acute and convalescent COVID-19.

Trimming removed 0 bases at V and 6 bases at J, with 12 bases between. CDR3 length equals 15 residues. Germline-derived CDR1 and CDR2 are SEHNR and FQNEAQ (reference sequence). Profiled with immunoSEQ multiplex PCR; TCRdb holds only in-frame clones, not every one. The table lists fewer than 500,000 clones, approximately 90% of them singletons, with under 2% in the top ten. Sequenced sample: PBMCs or T cells enriched from blood (not recorded which). The receptor comes from a woman between 18 and 29 years old with acute COVID-19. The V and J genes are TRBV7-9 and TRBJ2-4, with a possible D match to TRBD1 (5 bases). In DNA, the CDR3 is TGTGCCAGCAGCTTAGCAGGGGCAGCGAGAAACATTCAGTACTTC. This encodes CASSLAGAARNIQYF.